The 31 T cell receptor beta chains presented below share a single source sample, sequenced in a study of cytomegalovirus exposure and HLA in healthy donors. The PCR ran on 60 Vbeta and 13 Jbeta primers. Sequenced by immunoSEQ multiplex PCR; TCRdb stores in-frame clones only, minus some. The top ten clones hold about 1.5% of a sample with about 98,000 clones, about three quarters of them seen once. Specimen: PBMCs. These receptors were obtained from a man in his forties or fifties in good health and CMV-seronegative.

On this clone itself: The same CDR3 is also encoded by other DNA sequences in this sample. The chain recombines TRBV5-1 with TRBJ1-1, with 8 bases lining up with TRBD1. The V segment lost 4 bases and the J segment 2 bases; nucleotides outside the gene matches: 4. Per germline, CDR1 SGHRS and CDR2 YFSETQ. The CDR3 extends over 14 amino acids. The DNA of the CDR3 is TGCGCCAGCAGCCCCGGACAGGGCAACACTGAAGCTTTCTTT. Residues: CASSPGQGNTEAFF.

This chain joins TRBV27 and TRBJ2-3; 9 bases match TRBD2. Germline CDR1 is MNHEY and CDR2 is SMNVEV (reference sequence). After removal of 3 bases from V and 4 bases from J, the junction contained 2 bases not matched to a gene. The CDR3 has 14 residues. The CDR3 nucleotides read TGTGCCAGCAGTTTGCGGGGGGGTTCAGATACGCAGTATTTT. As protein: CASSLRGGSDTQYF.

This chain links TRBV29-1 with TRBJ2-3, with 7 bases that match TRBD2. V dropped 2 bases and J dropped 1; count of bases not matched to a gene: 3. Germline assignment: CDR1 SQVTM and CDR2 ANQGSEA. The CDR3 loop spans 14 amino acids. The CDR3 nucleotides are TGCAGCGTTGAAAGGGCGGGGGGCACAGATACGCAGTATTTT. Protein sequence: CSVERAGGTDTQYF.

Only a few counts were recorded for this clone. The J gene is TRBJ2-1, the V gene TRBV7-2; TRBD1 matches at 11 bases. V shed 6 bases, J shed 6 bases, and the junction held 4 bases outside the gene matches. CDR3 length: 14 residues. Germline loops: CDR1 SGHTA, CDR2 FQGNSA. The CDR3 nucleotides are TGTGCCAGCAGAAGGACAGGGGGCTTCAATGAGCAGTTCTTC. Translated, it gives CASRRTGGFNEQFF.

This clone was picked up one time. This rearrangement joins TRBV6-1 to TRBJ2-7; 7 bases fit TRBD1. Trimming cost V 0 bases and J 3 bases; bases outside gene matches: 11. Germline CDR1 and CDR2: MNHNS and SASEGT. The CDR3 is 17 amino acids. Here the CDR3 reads CASSEAEPGTEGYEQYF. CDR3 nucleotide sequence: TGTGCCAGCAGTGAAGCCGAGCCTGGGACAGAAGGCTACGAGCAGTACTTC.

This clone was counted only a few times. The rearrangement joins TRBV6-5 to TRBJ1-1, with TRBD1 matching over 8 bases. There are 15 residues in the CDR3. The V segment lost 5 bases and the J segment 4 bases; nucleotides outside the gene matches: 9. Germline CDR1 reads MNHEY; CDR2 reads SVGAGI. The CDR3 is CASSSPRTGPTEAFF. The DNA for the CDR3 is TGTGCCAGCAGTAGTCCCCGGACAGGGCCCACTGAAGCTTTCTTT.

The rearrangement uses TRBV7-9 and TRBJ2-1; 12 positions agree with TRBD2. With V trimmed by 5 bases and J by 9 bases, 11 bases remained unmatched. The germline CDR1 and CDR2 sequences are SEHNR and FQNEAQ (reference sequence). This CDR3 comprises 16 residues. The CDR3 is CASSPWTSGEKSEQFF. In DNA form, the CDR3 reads TGTGCCAGCAGCCCGTGGACTAGCGGGGAGAAAAGTGAGCAGTTCTTC. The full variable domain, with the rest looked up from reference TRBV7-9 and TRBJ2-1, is DTGVSQNPRHKITKRGQNVTFRCDPISEHNRLYWYRQTLGQGPEFLTYFQNEAQLEKSRLLSDRFSAERPKGSFSTLEIQRTEQGDSAMYLCASSPWTSGEKSEQFFGPGTRLTVL.

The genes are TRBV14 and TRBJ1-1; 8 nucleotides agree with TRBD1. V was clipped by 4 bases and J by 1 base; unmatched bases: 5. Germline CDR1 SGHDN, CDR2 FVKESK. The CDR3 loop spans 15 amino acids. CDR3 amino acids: CASSLIGQGNTEAFF. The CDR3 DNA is TGTGCCAGCAGCCTTATTGGACAGGGGAACACTGAAGCTTTCTTT. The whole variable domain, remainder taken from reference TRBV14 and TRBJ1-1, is EAGVTQFPSHSVIEKGQTVTLRCDPISGHDNLYWYRRVMGKEIKFLLHFVKESKQDESGMPNNRFLAERTGGTYSTLKVQPAELEDSGVYFCASSLIGQGNTEAFFGQGTRLTVV.

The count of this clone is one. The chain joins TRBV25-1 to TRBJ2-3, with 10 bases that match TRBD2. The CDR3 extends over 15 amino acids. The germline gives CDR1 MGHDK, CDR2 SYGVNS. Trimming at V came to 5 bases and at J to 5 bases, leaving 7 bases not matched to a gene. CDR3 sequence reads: CASSLSGGAIDTQYF. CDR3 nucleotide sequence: TGTGCCAGCAGTTTGAGCGGGGGGGCCATAGATACGCAGTATTTT.

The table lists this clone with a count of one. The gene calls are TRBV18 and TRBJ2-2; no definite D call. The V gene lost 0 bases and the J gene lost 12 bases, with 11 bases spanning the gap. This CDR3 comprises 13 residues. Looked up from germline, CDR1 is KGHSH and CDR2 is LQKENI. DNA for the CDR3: TGTGCCAGCTCACCACCGGCCCAGGCTCAGCTGTTTTTT. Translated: CASSPPAQAQLFF.

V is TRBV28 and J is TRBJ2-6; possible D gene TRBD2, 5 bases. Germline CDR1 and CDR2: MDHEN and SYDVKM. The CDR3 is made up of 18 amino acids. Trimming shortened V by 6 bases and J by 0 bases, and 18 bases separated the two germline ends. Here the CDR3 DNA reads TGTGCCAGCAGGTCCCAGAGAGGGTCGAGCTCTGGGGCCAACGTCCTGACTTTC. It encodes CASRSQRGSSSGANVLTF.

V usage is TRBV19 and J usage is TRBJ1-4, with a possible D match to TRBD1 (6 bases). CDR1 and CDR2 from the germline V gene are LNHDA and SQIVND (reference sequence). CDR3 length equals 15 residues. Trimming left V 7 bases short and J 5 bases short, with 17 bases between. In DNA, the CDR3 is TGTGCCAGTACGCCAGGTGACAGGTCGAATGAAAAACTGTTTTTT. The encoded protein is CASTPGDRSNEKLFF.

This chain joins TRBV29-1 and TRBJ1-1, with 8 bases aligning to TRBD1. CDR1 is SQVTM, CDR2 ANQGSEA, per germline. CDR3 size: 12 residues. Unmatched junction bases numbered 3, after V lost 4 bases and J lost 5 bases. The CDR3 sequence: CSVGQGATEAFF. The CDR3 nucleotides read TGCAGCGTTGGTCAGGGGGCTACTGAAGCTTTCTTT.

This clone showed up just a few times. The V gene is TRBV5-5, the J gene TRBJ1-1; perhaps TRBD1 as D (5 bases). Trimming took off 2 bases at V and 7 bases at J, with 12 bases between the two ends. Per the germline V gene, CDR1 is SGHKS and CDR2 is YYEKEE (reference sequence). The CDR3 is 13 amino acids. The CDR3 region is CASSFGHINEAFF. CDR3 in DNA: TGTGCCAGCAGCTTTGGACACATCAATGAAGCTTTCTTT.

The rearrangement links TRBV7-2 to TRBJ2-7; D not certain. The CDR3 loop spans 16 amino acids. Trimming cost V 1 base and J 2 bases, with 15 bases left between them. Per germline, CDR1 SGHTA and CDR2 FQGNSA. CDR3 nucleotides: TGTGCCAGCAGCTTAGGGTCGAGCCAGGAAGCCTACGAGCAGTACTTC. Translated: CASSLGSSQEAYEQYF.

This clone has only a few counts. CDR3 in amino acids: CASSFEGPRGNNEQFF. CDR3 nucleotides: TGTGCCAGCAGCTTCGAAGGACCCCGGGGGAACAATGAGCAGTTCTTC. The gene calls are TRBV11-2 and TRBJ2-1; tentative D call: TRBD2 (6 bases). The length of the CDR3 is 16 residues. With 3 bases removed from V and 5 bases from J, the gap between germline ends came to 17 bases. Per germline, CDR1 SGHAT and CDR2 FQNNGV.

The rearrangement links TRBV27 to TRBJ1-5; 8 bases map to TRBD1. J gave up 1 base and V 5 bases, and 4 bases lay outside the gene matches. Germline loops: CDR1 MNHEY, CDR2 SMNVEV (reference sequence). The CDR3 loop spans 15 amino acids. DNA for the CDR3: TGTGCCAGCAGTCCCGGGACAGGAAGCAATCAGCCCCAGCATTTT. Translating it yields CASSPGTGSNQPQHF.

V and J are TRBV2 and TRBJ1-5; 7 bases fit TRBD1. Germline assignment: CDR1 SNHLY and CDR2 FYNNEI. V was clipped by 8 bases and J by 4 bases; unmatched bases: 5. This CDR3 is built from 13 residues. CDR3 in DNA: TGTGCCAGCCTACCGGGACAGAATCAGCCCCAGCATTTT. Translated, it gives CASLPGQNQPQHF. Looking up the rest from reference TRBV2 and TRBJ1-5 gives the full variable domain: EPEVTQTPSHQVTQMGQEVILRCVPISNHLYFYWYRQILGQKVEFLVSFYNNEISEKSEIFDDQFSVERPDGSNFTLKIRSTKLEDSAMYFCASLPGQNQPQHFGDGTRLSIL.

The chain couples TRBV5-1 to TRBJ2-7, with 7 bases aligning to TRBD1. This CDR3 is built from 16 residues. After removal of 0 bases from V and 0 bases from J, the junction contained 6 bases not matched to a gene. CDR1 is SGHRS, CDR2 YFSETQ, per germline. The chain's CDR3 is CASSLAYGTASYEQYF. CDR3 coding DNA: TGCGCCAGCAGCTTGGCCTACGGGACAGCCTCCTACGAGCAGTACTTC.

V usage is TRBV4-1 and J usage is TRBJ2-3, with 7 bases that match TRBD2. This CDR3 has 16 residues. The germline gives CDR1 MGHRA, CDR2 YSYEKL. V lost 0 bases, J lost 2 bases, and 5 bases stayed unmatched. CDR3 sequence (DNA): TGCGCCAGCAGCCAAGAAGCAGCGGGATACACAGATACGCAGTATTTT. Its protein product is CASSQEAAGYTDTQYF.

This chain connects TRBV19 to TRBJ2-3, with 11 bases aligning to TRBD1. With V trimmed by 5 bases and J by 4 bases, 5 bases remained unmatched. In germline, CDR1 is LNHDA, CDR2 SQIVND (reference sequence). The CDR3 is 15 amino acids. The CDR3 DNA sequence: TGTGCCAGTAGTGCGGACAGGGGGCGCCCAGATACGCAGTATTTT. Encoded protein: CASSADRGRPDTQYF. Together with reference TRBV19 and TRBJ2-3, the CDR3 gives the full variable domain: DGGITQSPKYLFRKEGQNVTLSCEQNLNHDAMYWYRQDPGQGLRLIYYSQIVNDFQKGDIAEGYSVSREKKESFPLTVTSAQKNPTAFYLCASSADRGRPDTQYFGPGTRLTVL.

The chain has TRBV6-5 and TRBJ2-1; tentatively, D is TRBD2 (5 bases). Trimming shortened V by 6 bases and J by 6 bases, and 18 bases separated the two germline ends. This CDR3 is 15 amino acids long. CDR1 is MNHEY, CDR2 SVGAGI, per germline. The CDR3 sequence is CASRYTRWESNEQFF. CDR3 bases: TGTGCCAGCAGGTACACTAGGTGGGAGTCCAATGAGCAGTTCTTC.

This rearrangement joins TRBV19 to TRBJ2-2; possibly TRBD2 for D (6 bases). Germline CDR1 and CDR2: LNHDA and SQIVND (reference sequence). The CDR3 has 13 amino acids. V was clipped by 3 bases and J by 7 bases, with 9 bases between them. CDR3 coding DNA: TGTGCCAGTAGTATGCGGGGATACGGGGAGCTGTTTTTT. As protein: CASSMRGYGELFF. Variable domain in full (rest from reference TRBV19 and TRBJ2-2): DGGITQSPKYLFRKEGQNVTLSCEQNLNHDAMYWYRQDPGQGLRLIYYSQIVNDFQKGDIAEGYSVSREKKESFPLTVTSAQKNPTAFYLCASSMRGYGELFFGEGSRLTVL.

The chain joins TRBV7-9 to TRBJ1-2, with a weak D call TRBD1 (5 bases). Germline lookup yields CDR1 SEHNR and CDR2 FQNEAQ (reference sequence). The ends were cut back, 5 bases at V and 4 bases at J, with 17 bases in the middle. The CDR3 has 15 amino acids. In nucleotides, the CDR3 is TGTGCCAGCAGCCCATCTCGAAGGGGATTCTATGGCTACACCTTC. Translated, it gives CASSPSRRGFYGYTF.

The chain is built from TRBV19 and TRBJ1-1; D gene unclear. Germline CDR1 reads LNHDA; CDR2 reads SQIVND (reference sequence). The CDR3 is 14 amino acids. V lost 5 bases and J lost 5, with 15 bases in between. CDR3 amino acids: CASSPGHERTEAFF. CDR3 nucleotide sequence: TGTGCCAGTAGTCCAGGCCACGAACGGACTGAAGCTTTCTTT.

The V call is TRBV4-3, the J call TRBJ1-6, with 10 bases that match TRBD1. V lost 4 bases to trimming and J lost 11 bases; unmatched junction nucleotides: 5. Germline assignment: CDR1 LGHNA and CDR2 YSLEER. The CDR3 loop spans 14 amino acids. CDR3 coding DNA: TGCGCCAGCAGCCCCGGACAGGGGGGGACACCCCTCCACTTT. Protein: CASSPGQGGTPLHF.

CDR3 residues: CAIGGGKTGYSNQPQHF. CDR3 coding DNA: TGTGCCATAGGGGGGGGGAAGACGGGGTATAGCAATCAGCCCCAGCATTTT. The chain couples TRBV19 to TRBJ1-5; tentative D call: TRBD1 (6 bases). The CDR3 spans 17 residues. From germline, CDR1 is LNHDA and CDR2 SQIVND (reference sequence). V lost 10 bases and J lost 0, with 22 bases in between.

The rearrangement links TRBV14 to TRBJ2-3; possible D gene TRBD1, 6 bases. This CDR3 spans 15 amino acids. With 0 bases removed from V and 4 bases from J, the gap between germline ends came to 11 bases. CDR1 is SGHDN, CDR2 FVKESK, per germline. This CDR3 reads CASSQEPGVADTQYF. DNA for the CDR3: TGTGCCAGCAGCCAAGAACCAGGGGTAGCAGATACGCAGTATTTT.

As DNA, the CDR3 is TGTGCCAGCAGCCTCCCCGACAGTCGAGGCGCAGATACGCAGTATTTT. The encoded protein is CASSLPDSRGADTQYF. The chain recombines TRBV13 with TRBJ2-3, with D possibly matching TRBD1 (5 bases). The germline V gene encodes CDR1 PRHDT and CDR2 FYEKMQ (reference sequence). The CDR3 runs to 16 residues. Trimming took 5 bases from V and 4 from J, leaving 19 bases between them.

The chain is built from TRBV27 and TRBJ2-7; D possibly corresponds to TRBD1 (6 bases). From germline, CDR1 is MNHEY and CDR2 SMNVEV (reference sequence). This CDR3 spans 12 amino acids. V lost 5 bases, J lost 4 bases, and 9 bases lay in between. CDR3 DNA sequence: TGTGCCAGCAGTGGTGACAGGTACGAGCAGTACTTC. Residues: CASSGDRYEQYF.

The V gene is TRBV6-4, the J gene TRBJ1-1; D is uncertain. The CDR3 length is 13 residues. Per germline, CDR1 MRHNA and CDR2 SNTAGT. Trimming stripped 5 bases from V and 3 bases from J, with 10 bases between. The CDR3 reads CASSREWDTEAFF. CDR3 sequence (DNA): TGTGCCAGCAGTAGGGAGTGGGACACTGAAGCTTTCTTT.